This T cell receptor beta chain was identified in a study of blood T cell repertoires in COVID-19. Clones were sequenced by immunoSEQ multiplex PCR, and TCRdb holds only the in-frame ones, with some missing. The table includes roughly 150,000 clones, approximately 83% detected once. The CDR3 totals 15 residues. CDR1 SGHRS and CDR2 YFSETQ come from the germline V gene. Trimming left V 4 bases short and J 6 bases short, with 19 bases between. The chain uses TRBV5-1 and TRBJ1-1; no reliable D call. Specimen: peripheral blood. The sequence was obtained from a man aged 70-80 years who had recovered from COVID-19. The CDR3 region has the DNA TGCGCCAGCAGCGAGTCCACAACGGGGTGGTCTGAAGCTTTCTTT. This translates into CASSESTTGWSEAFF.